This T cell receptor (beta chain) was retrieved from a study of T cells in Graves' hyperthyroidism and ophthalmopathy. The ends lost 4 bases at V and 11 bases at J; junction bases unmatched: 13. Germline V lookup: CDR1 SGHRS, CDR2 YFSETQ. The CDR3 has 14 residues. This clonotype was seen only a few times. Each 10 ml fresh peripheral blood draw supplied the PBMCs. Amplified TCR beta CDR3 regions derived from RNA transcripts. TCR CDR3 underwent first-round RT-PCR with the HTBI primer set. TCRdb passed the multiplex PCR reads through MiXCR, listing each CDR3 protein once. The table lists approximately 740,000 distinct CDR3 sequences, 11% to 15% of them singletons, with roughly 10% in the top ten.

Material: blood. The chain uses TRBV5-1 and TRBJ1-1; TRBD1 matches 8 bases. The receptor was derived from a woman aged 18-29 years with Graves' hyperthyroidism. This chain's CDR3 is CASSPGQVGLSAFF. CDR3 coding DNA: TGCGCCAGCAGCCCGGGACAGGTAGGGCTGAGTGCTTTCTTT. The variable domain in full, completed from reference TRBV5-1 and TRBJ1-1, reads KAGVTQTPRYLIKTRGQQVTLSCSPISGHRSVSWYQQTPGQGLQFLFEYFSETQRNKGNFPGRFSGRQFSNSRSEMNVSTLELGDSALYLCASSPGQVGLSAFFGQGTRLTVV.